These T cell receptor beta chains were read from a single sample in a study of T cell responses to AZD1222 COVID-19 vaccine. Some clones are missing from TCRdb's copy, which holds only in-frame ones; the method was immunoSEQ multiplex PCR. This table holds some 130,000 clones, around nine tenths found once. Sequenced material: peripheral blood, taken on day 0 of AZD1222 vaccination. The source is an adult in good health. CDR3s include the opening cysteine and the closing phenylalanine or tryptophan. Clone size appears in some rows only: once, few, many, or a class for an expanded clone.

>TRBJ2-2|TRBV20-1|many
CSASRQGAWELFF
>TRBJ1-2|TRBV6-1|.
CASSDRARSYGYTF
>TRBJ2-1|TRBV6-2/TRBV6-3|.
CASSRTSGGYEQFF
>TRBJ1-2|TRBV9|once
CASKSTVAFGYTF
>TRBJ1-2|TRBV10-1|.
CASSAGTDYGYTF
>TRBJ1-1|TRBV20-1|.
CSARENTEAFF
>TRBJ2-7|TRBV19|.
CASSGGYHEQYF
>TRBJ2-1|TRBV4-3|.
CASSQDILGGGYNEQFF
>TRBJ2-7|TRBV6-5|.
CASRTDSYEQYF
>TRBJ1-2|TRBV11-2|.
CASSLRDASNYGYTF
>TRBJ1-6|TRBV6-1|.
CASSEWPSSYNSPLHF
>TRBJ1-1|TRBV25-1|.
CASSAAGAKTEAFF
>TRBJ2-5|TRBV18|.
CASSATLKETQYF
>TRBJ1-1|TRBV6-5|.
CASSYIPGNTEAFF
>TRBJ2-1|TRBV3-1/TRBV3-2|.
CASSQDRAPYNEQFF
>TRBJ2-7|TRBV9|.
CASSPGTGIYEQYF
>TRBJ2-2|TRBV30|.
CAWSLIFGELFF
>TRBJ2-7|TRBV5-5|.
CASSSFTYEQYF
>TRBJ2-2|TRBV19|few
CASSRTGITGELFF
>TRBJ1-2|TRBV6-5|.
CASSLRYGYTF
>TRBJ2-3|TRBV6-5|.
CASSLEREDTQYF
>TRBJ1-2|TRBV3-1/TRBV3-2|.
CASSNRGGHANYGYTF
>TRBJ2-3|TRBV4-2|.
CASSQTEISTDTQYF
>TRBJ2-5|TRBV24-1|.
CATSDAGQGSKETQYF
>TRBJ2-7|TRBV4-1|.
CASSQGLAVRYEQYF
>TRBJ1-4|TRBV28|.
CASSLAEGRGEKLFF
>TRBJ2-7|TRBV6-5|.
CASREVPHEQYF
>TRBJ1-1|TRBV4-1|once
CASSQVPRGNTEAFF
>TRBJ2-1|TRBV7-3|.
CASRGEDNEQFF
>TRBJ2-2|TRBV6-5|.
CASSYRRVGELFF
>TRBJ2-6|TRBV6-5|.
CASSYVRSGANVLTF
>TRBJ2-2|TRBV19|.
CASSGRTGGTGELFF
>TRBJ1-4|TRBV28|.
CASSQTAGNEKLFF
>TRBJ2-6|TRBV3-1/TRBV3-2|.
CASSQLLSGANVLTF
>TRBJ2-7|TRBV19|.
CASWDREIGDSYEQYF
>TRBJ2-5|TRBV7-2|.
CASSRESKQETQYF
>TRBJ2-6|TRBV28|.
CASSFESSGANVLTF
>TRBJ2-3|TRBV19|once
CASSAPPGSTQYF
>TRBJ1-1|TRBV18|.
CASSPQGLDSMNTEAFF
>TRBJ1-4|TRBV24-1|.
CATSGTGGDKLFF
>TRBJ2-1|TRBV15|once
CASRQGFPYNEQFF
>TRBJ1-1|TRBV6-5|.
CASSYLTGQGGTGAFF
>TRBJ2-1|TRBV18|.
CASSPPLAGANEQFF
>TRBJ2-3|TRBV12-3/TRBV12-4|.
CASSESDTQYF
>TRBJ1-4|TRBV2|.
CASKPGSAPNEKLFF
>TRBJ2-2|TRBV11-2|.
CASRGTRTNTGELFF
>TRBJ2-5|TRBV19|.
CASSKADQETQYF
>TRBJ1-4|TRBV19|once
CASSIIQGAREGLFF
>TRBJ1-5|TRBV5-6|.
CASSPSGGRGNQPQHF
>TRBJ2-7|TRBV19|.
CASSIRGGYEQYF
>TRBJ1-2|TRBV27|.
CASSLGGADGYTF
>TRBJ1-2|TRBV28|few
CASSSGAAYGYTF
>TRBJ2-1|TRBV19|.
CASSQAGAYNEQFF
>TRBJ1-6|TRBV2|.
CASSELGKYNSPLHF
>TRBJ1-1|TRBV6-6|.
CASSYSMQGQAFF
>TRBJ2-3|TRBV5-1|.
CASSTRFGGVTDTQYF
>TRBJ1-5|TRBV18|.
CASSGGEDQPQHF
>TRBJ1-3|TRBV30|.
CAWRVENTIYF
>TRBJ2-5|TRBV18|.
CASSPRQQETQYF